What follows describes a single T cell receptor beta chain. Its antigen is not identified. Though nominally healthy at sampling, donors likely had unrecorded immune exposures. This CDR3 is 13 amino acids long. Germline V gene lookup returns CDR1 SNHLY and CDR2 FYNNEI. The ends lost 6 bases at V and 9 bases at J; junction bases unmatched: 6. The source of the sample is a study of cytomegalovirus exposure and HLA in healthy donors. Study-wide results and caveats: The classifier, whose performance was assessed in both the original and validation cohorts, reportedly diagnosed cytomegalovirus status with high specificity and sensitivity. Immune exposure data for these donors was limited to CMV serostatus.

PCR was performed using 60 Vbeta and 13 Jbeta primers. Profiling relied on immunoSEQ multiplex PCR, and the TCRdb table lists in-frame clones only, not all of them. The table lists under 300,000 clones, roughly 90% of them singletons. The J gene is TRBJ2-2, the V gene TRBV2; 8 bases align to TRBD1. The sample was PBMCs. The sequence came from a man in his forties in good health and CMV-seropositive. CDR3 DNA sequence: TGTGCCAGCAGCGGACAGGGAAAGTGGGAGCTGTTTTTT. This encodes CASSGQGKWELFF.